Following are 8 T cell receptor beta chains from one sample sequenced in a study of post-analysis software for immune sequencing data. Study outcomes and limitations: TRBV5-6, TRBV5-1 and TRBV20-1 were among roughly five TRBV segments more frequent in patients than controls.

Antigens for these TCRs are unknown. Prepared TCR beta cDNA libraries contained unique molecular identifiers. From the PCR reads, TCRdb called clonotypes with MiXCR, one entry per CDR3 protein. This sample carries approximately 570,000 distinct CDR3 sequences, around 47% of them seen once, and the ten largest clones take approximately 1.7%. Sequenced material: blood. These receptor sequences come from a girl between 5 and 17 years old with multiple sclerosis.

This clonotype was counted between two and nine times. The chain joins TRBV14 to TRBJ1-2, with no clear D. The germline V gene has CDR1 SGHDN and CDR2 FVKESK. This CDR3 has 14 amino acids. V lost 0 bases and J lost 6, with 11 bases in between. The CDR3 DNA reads TGTGCCAGCAGCCAAGATACAGTTCTCCATGGCTACACCTTC. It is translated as CASSQDTVLHGYTF.

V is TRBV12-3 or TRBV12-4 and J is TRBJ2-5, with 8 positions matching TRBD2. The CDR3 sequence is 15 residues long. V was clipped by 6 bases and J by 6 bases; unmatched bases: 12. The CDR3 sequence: CASSLLGSGKQTQYF. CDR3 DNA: TGTGCCAGCAGCCTGCTCGGTAGCGGGAAGCAGACCCAGTACTTC.

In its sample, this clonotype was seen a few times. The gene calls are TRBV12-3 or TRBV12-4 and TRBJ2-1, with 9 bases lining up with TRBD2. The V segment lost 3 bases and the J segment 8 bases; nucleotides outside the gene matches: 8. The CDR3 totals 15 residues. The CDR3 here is CASSFLAGRGDEQFF. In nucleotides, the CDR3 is TGTGCCAGCAGTTTCCTAGCGGGGCGTGGCGATGAGCAGTTCTTC.

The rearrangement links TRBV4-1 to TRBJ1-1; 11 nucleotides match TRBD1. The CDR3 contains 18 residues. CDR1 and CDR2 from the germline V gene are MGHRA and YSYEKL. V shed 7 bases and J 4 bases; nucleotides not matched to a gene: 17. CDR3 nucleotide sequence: TGCGCCAGCACCCTTGCTCTGGGACAGGGGGTAAGAGTCACTGAAGCTTTCTTT. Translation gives CASTLALGQGVRVTEAFF.

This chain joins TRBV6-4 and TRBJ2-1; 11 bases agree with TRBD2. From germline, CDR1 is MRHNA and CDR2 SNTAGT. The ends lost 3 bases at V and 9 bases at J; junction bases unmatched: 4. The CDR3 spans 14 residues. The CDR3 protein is CASSELAGVGEQFF. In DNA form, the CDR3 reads TGTGCCAGCAGTGAACTAGCGGGAGTGGGTGAGCAGTTCTTC.

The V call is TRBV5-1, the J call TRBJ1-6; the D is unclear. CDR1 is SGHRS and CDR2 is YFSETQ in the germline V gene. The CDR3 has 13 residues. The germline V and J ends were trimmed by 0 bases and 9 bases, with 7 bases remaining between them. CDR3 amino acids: CASSLGGCSPLHF. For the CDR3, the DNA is TGCGCCAGCAGCTTGGGAGGGTGTTCACCCCTCCACTTT.

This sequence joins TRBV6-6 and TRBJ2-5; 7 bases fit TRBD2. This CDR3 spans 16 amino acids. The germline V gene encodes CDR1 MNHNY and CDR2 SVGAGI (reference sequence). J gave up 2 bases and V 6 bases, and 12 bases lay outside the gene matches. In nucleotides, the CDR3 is TGTGCCAGCAGGCACCGGGGGGAACCCGGTCAAGAGACCCAGTACTTC. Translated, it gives CASRHRGEPGQETQYF.

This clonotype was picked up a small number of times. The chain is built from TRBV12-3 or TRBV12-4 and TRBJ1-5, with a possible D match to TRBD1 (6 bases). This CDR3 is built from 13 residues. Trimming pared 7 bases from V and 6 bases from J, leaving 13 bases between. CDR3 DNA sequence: TGTGCCAGCATACAGGGAAGGGGTCAGCCCCAGCATTTT. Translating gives CASIQGRGQPQHF.